The TCR beta chain described here comes from a study of CD8+CD57+ T cells in acquired aplastic anemia. Study details: Recorded DNA amounts for sorted CD4+ and CD8+ cells had an average of 3.2 ug. An average of approximately 11 million reads for CD4+ cells was obtained from healthy donors. Study conclusions and caveats: Patients versus controls showed no significant CD8+ Simpson's diversity difference. Patients and controls shared under 35 CD8+ CDR3 sequences, which appeared highly expressed in patients and within their immunodominant clones.

For this clonotype: Its matching antigen is unknown.

This CDR3 is built from 15 residues. CDR1 and CDR2 from the germline V gene are LNHDA and SQIVND (reference sequence). V was clipped by 1 base and J by 1 base, with 5 bases between them. CDR3 and TCR beta VDJ profiling relied on a genomic DNA template. TCRdb processed the reads anew with MiXCR; each CDR3 protein has one entry. The data show under 150,000 distinct CDR3 sequences, approximately 41% seen once. The specimen sequenced was sorted CD4+, CD8+, or CD8+CD57+ T cells (not recorded which) from PBMCs. This receptor was obtained from a human donor in good health, serving as a control. The rearrangement uses TRBV19 and TRBJ2-6; no firm D call. DNA of the CDR3: TGTGCCAGTAGTATAGCCGGGTCTGGGGCCAACGTCCTGACTTTC. Protein: CASSIAGSGANVLTF.